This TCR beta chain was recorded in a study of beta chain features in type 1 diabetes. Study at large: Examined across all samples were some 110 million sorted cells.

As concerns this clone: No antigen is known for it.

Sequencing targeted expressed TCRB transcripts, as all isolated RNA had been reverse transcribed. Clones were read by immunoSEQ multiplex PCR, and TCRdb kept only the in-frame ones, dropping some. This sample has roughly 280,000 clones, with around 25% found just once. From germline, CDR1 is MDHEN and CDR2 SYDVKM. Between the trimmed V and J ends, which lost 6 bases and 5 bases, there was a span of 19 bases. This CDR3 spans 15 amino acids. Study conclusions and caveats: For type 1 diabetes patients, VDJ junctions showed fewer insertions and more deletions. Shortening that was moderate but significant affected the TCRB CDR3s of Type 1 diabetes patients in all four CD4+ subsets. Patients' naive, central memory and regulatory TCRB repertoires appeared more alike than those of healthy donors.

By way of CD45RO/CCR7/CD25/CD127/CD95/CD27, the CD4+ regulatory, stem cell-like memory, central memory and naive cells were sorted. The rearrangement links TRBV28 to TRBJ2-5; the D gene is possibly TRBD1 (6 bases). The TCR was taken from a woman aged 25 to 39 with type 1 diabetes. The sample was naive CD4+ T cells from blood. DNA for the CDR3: TGTGCCAGCAGCCTAATCAGGGGATCCGGGGAGACCCAGTACTTC. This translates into CASSLIRGSGETQYF. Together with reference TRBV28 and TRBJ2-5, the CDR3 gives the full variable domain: DVKVTQSSRYLVKRTGEKVFLECVQDMDHENMFWYRQDPGLGLRLIYFSYDVKMKEKGDIPEGYSVSREKKERFSLILESASTNQTSMYLCASSLIRGSGETQYFGPGTRLLVL.